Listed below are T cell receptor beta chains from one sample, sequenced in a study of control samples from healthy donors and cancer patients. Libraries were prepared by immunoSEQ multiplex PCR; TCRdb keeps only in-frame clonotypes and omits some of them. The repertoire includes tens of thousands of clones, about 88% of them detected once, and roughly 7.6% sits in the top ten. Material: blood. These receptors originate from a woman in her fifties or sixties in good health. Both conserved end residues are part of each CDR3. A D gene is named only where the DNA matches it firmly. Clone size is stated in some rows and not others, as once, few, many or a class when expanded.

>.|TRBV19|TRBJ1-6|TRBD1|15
TGTGCCAGTAGAGACGGACAGGTCCAAAATTCACCCCTCCACTTT
CASRDGQVQNSPLHF
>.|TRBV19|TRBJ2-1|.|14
TGTGCCAGTAGTTCTGCAGGGGACTACAATGAGCAGTTCTTC
CASSSAGDYNEQFF
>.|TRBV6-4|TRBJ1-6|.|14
TGTGCCAGCAGTGACGGGCAGGATAATTCACCCCTCCACTTT
CASSDGQDNSPLHF
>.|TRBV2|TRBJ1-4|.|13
TGTGCCAGCAGTTGGCAGGATGATGAAAAACTGTTTTTT
CASSWQDDEKLFF
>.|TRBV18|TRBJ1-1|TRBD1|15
TGTGCCAGCTCACCTAGTACAGGGGAAGGAACTGAAGCTTTCTTT
CASSPSTGEGTEAFF
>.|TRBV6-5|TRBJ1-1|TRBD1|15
TGTGCCAGCAGTTACTGGGGACAGGTCGTTACTGAAGCTTTCTTT
CASSYWGQVVTEAFF
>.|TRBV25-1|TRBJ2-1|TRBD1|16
TGTGCCAGCAGTGAGTTAGGGGACAGCTCCTACAATGAGCAGTTCTTC
CASSELGDSSYNEQFF
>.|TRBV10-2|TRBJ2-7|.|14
TGCGCCAGCATTGAGGGTTGGGCCGGCTACGAGCAGTACTTC
CASIEGWAGYEQYF
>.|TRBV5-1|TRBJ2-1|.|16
TGCGCCAGCAGCTTGATTCGGGGACTCTCCTACAATGAGCAGTTCTTC
CASSLIRGLSYNEQFF
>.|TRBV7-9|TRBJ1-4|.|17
TGTGCCAGCAGCTTACTCACCCGGTGGGGCAATCGTGAAAAACTGTTTTTT
CASSLLTRWGNREKLFF
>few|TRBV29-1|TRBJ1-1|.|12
TGCAGCGTTGTGGAAAGGCACACTGAAGCTTTCTTT
CSVVERHTEAFF
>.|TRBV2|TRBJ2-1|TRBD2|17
TGTGCCAGCAGTGAGTCCGTTGGACTAGCGGGATACAATGAGCAGTTCTTC
CASSESVGLAGYNEQFF
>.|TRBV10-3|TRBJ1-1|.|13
TGTGCCATCAGTGAGGCCCAGCTCACTGAAGCTTTCTTT
CAISEAQLTEAFF
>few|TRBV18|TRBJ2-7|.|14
TGTGCCAGCTCACCGGGACATATATCCTACGAGCAGTACTTC
CASSPGHISYEQYF
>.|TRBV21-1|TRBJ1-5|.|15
TGTGCCAGCACCCGGACAGGGCTTTTCAATCAGCCCCAGCATTTT
CASTRTGLFNQPQHF
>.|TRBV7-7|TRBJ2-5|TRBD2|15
TGTGCCAGCAGCGCCACTCCGCGGGAGCAAGAGACCCAGTACTTC
CASSATPREQETQYF
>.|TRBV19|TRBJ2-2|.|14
TGTGCCAGTAGTATAGTCCCTGGGATCAGGGAGCTGTTTTTT
CASSIVPGIRELFF
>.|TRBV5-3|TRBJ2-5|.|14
TGTGCCCTCCGGGGGCAGGGGGAAGTAGAGACCCAGTACTTC
CALRGQGEVETQYF
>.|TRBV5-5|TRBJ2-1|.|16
TGTGCCAGCAGCCCAGTTGCGGGGATATCCTACAATGAGCAGTTCTTC
CASSPVAGISYNEQFF
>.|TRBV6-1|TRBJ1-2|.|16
TGTGCCAGCAGTGAAAGGACTGAGACAGGACTAAGGGGCTACACCTTC
CASSERTETGLRGYTF
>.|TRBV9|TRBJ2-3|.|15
TGTGCCAGCAGCGCGACCGGGACATCATCAGATACGCAGTATTTT
CASSATGTSSDTQYF
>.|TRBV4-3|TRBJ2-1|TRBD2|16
TGCGCCAGCAGCCAAGCACTGACTAGCGGGAGAGGGGAGCAGTTCTTC
CASSQALTSGRGEQFF
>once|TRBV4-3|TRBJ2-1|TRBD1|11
TGCGCCAGAACAGGGGGTAATGAGCAGTTCTTC
CARTGGNEQFF
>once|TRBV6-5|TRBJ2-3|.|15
TGTGCCAGCAAAGGAGCGGTGCCCCGTGAAGATACGCAGTATTTT
CASKGAVPREDTQYF
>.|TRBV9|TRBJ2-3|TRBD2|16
TGTGCCAGCAGCGTAGAAGCAGGACTAGCCACAGATACGCAGTATTTT
CASSVEAGLATDTQYF
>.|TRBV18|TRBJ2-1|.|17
TGTGCCAGCTCACCCACTGATCCAGGATTGGGATACAATGAGCAGTTCTTC
CASSPTDPGLGYNEQFF
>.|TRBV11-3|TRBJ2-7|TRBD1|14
TGTGCCAGCAGCTCCGGGACAGCGAACTACGAGCAGTACTTC
CASSSGTANYEQYF
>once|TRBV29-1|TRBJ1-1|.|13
TGCAGCGTCCTGGCCCGAAGGGACACTGAAGCTTTCTTT
CSVLARRDTEAFF
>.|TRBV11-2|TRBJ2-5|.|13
TGTGCCAGCAGCTTAGGCCGGAAAGAGACCCAGTACTTC
CASSLGRKETQYF
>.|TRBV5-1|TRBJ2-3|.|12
TGCGCCAGCAGCTTGGTGGAAGATACGCAGTATTTT
CASSLVEDTQYF
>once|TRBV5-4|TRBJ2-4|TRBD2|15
TGTGCCAGCAGCTTGGTTGCGGGGGGGGAAAACATTCAGTACTTC
CASSLVAGGENIQYF
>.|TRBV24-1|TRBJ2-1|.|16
TGTGCCACCAGTGACCCTGCGACAGATTCCTACAATGAGCAGTTCTTC
CATSDPATDSYNEQFF
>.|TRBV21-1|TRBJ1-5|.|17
TGTGCCAGCAGCAGAGGGGGACAGACCATAAGAAATCAGCCCCAGCATTTT
CASSRGGQTIRNQPQHF
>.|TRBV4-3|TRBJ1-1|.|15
TGCGCCAGCAGCCAAGATCAGGGGAGGAACACTGAAGCTTTCTTT
CASSQDQGRNTEAFF
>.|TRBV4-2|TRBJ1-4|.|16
TGTGCCAGCAGCCTACCTACCGCAGGGCTTAATGAAAAACTGTTTTTT
CASSLPTAGLNEKLFF
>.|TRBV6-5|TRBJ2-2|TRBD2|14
TGTGCCAGCAGGGGCCTGGGAGGGACCGGGGAGCTGTTTTTT
CASRGLGGTGELFF
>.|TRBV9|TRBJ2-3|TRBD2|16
TGTGCCAGCAGCGTAGGCGGGGGGCCGGGGACAGATACGCAGTATTTT
CASSVGGGPGTDTQYF
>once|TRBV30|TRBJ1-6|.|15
TGTGCCTGGAGTGGAGGGACTATCCATAATTCACCCCTCCACTTT
CAWSGGTIHNSPLHF
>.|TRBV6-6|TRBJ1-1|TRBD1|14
TGTGCCAGCATGGGGACAGGGCGAGGCCTTGAAGCTTTCTTT
CASMGTGRGLEAFF
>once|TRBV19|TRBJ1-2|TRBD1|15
TGTGCCAGTAGATCTGGGACAGGGTTCAAGGATGGCTACACCTTC
CASRSGTGFKDGYTF
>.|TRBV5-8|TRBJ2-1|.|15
TGTGCCAGCAGCGGTGGGCCACTCTCCTACAATGAGCAGTTCTTC
CASSGGPLSYNEQFF
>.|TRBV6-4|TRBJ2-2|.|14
TGTGCCAGCAGTGGTGGGCCACACACCGGGGAGCTGTTTTTT
CASSGGPHTGELFF
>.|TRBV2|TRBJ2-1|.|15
TGTGCCAGCAAGTCGGAGGGTACCTCCTACAATGAGCAGTTCTTC
CASKSEGTSYNEQFF
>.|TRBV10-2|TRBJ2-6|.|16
TGCGCCAGCAGTGAGTCGGGGGGAGCCGGGGCCAACGTCCTGACTTTC
CASSESGGAGANVLTF
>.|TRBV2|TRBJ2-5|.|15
TGTGCCAGCAGTGAAGCGCTTGGGGTAGCGGAGACCCAGTACTTC
CASSEALGVAETQYF
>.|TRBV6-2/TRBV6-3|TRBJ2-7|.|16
TGTGCCAGCAGTTCCCTAACCTACCTTATTTCCTACGAGCAGTACTTC
CASSSLTYLISYEQYF
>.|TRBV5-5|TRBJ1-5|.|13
TGTGCCAGCAGCTCCGGGGGGTATCAGCCCCAGCATTTT
CASSSGGYQPQHF
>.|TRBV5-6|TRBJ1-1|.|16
TGTGCCAGCAGCTTATTACAGGTTGGAAAATCCACTGAAGCTTTCTTT
CASSLLQVGKSTEAFF
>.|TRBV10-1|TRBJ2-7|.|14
TGCGTCAGCAGTGATTCCGGGGGGCCCTACGAGCAGTACTTC
CVSSDSGGPYEQYF